This T cell receptor (beta chain) was recovered during a study of blood T cell repertoires in COVID-19 (dated by TCRdb to about 2020). Describing the broader study: Samples covering the acute and convalescent phases of COVID-19 were provided by collaborators in the United States, Italy and Spain. The samples were drawn from the first 160 participants of the ongoing ImmuneRACE study and from over 950 subjects provided by 6 global collaborators. The repertoires were released in a freely available public database intended as a resource for research on the immune response to SARS-CoV-2. Subjects who had been exposed to COVID-19, were actively infected with it, or had recovered from it provided the deeply sampled blood TCRbeta repertoires that made up the dataset. The prospective study material was composed of cDNA or gDNA derived from T cells, B-cell-depleted T cells, or PBMCs. Where available, HLA class I and class II types were obtained from metadata supplied by the sample provider rather than from assay-based typing. A de-identified subject ID, COVID-19 status, age in years and sex were almost always included in the sample metadata.

The immunoSEQ Assay, a bias-controlled multiplex PCR, was used to amplify TCRbeta CDR3 regions from genomic DNA. On the study's bioinformatics: The number of nucleated cells in each sample was estimated by amplification of reference gene primers within the assay. Sequence reads were collapsed and filtered to measure the absolute abundance of every unique TCRbeta CDR3 rearrangement. For each sample, productive Simpson clonality was calculated by taking the square root of Simpson's diversity index across productive rearrangements. TCRdb took this table from immuneACCESS and kept in-frame rearrangements with V and J called. Such tables lack part of the clones; where checked against another copy, unresolved V genes explain under half of the gap, and the rest is unexplained. That table supplies the V and J calls and clone size; D and trimming were determined from the DNA. The sample data list under 300,000 clones, and around 84% of these were observed just once. The ten largest clones capture roughly 15% of the sample.

In the prospective study, participants were roughly 18 to 95 years old, resided in 25 or so geographic areas of the United States, and were enrolled through a virtual design. To assign participants to cohorts, the prospective study relied on clinical history that participants themselves reported in a screening survey and a study questionnaire. Recovered participants in ImmuneRACE Cohort 3 were defined by two consecutive negative NP/OP PCR tests, clearance by a healthcare professional, or resolution of symptoms. Each participant in the prospective study had whole blood, serum and a nasopharyngeal or oropharyngeal swab collected by mobile phlebotomists. Additional blood draws and questionnaires over an approximately two-month period could optionally be provided by prospective study participants. Before DNA extraction, blood samples from the prospective study were shipped at room temperature or frozen.

Study-level results and caveats: The amount of clinical and demographic metadata varied by source and participant and was provided uncurated.

Remarks on this clone: The antigen it binds to is not known. No base qualities exist here, and no much larger clone lies one base off it.

V and J are trimmed by 0 bases and 7 bases, and the gene matches miss 5 bases of the junction. The germline V gene specifies SGHTS as CDR1 and YDEGEE as CDR2. The CDR3 measures 15 amino acids from cysteine to phenylalanine. Only the CDR3 portion is preserved as DNA: 45 bases, with reading frame beginning at the first base. The receptor's source is a man aged 18 to 30 who had recovered from COVID-19. The specimen was PBMCs or T cells enriched from blood (not recorded which). Recombination linked TRBV5-8 to TRBJ2-1; the junction holds 9 bases that match TRBD2. The CDR3 reads as follows: CASSLGLSGRNEQFF. The DNA reads as follows: TGTGCCAGCAGCTTGGGTCTTAGCGGGAGAAATGAGCAGTTCTTC.